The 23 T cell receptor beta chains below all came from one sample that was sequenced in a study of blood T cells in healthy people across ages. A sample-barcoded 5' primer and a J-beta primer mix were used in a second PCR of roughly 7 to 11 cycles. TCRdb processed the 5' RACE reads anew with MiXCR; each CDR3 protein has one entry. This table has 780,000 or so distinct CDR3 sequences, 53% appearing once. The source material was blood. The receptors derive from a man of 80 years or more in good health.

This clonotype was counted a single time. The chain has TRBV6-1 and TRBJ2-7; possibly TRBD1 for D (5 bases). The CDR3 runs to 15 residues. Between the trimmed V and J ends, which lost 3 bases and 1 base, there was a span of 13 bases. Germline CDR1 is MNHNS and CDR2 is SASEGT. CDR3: CASSDRSRTSYEQYF. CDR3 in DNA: TGTGCCAGCAGTGACAGGTCAAGGACATCCTACGAGCAGTACTTC.

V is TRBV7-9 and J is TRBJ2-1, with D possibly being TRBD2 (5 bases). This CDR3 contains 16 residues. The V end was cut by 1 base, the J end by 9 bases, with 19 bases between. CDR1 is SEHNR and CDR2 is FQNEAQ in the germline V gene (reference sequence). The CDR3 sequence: CASSLVVASGGIEQFF. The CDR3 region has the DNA TGTGCCAGCAGCTTAGTCGTTGCCAGCGGTGGGATTGAGCAGTTCTTC.

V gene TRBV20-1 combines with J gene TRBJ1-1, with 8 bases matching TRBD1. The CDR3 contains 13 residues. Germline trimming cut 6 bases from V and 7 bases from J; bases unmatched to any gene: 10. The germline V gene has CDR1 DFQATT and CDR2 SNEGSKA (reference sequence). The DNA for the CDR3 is TGCAGTGCACCGTCGGACAGGGCCGTTGAAGCTTTCTTT. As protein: CSAPSDRAVEAFF.

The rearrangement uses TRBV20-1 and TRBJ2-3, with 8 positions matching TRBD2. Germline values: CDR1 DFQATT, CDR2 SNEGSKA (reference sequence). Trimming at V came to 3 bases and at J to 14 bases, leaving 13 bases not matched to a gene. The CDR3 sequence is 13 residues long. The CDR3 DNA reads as TGCAGTGCTAGGGAGCGGGGGTCGCCGTACGCGTATTTT. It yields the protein CSARERGSPYAYF.

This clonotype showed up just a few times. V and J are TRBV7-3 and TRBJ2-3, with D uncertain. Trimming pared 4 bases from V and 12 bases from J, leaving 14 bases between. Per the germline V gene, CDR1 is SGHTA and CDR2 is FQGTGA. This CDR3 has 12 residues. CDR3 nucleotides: TGTGCCAGCAGCTCGACCAGTTATGCACAGTATTTT. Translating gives CASSSTSYAQYF.

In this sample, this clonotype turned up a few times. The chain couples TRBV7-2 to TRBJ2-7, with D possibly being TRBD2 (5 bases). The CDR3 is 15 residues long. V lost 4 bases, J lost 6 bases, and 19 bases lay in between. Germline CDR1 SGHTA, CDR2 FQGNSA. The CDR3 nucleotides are TGTGCCAGCAGCTCTTCCTCTCAGCGGCGGGCCGAGCAGTACTTC. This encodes CASSSSSQRRAEQYF.

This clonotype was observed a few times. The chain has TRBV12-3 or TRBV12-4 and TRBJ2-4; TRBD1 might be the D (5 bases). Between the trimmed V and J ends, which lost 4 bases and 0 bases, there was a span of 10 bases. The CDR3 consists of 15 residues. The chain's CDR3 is CASSYGALAKNIQYF. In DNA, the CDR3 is TGTGCCAGCAGTTATGGGGCTCTAGCCAAAAACATTCAGTACTTC.

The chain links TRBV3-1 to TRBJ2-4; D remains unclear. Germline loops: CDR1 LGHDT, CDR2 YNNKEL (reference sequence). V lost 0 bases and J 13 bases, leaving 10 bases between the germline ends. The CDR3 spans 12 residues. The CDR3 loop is CASSQDRNLQYF. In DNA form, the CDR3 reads TGTGCCAGCAGCCAAGATAGAAACCTACAGTACTTC.

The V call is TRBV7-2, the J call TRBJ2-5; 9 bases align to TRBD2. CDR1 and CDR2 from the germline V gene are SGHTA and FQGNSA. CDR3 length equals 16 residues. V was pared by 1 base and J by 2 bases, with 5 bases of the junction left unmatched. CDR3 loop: CASSLVLLAGQETQYF. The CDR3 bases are TGTGCCAGCAGCTTAGTCCTTCTAGCGGGGCAAGAGACCCAGTACTTC.

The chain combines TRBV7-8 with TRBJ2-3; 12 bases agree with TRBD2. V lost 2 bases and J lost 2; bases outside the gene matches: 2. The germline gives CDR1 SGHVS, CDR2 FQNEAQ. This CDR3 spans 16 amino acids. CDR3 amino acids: CASSLRTSGVTDTQYF. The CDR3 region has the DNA TGTGCCAGCAGCTTACGGACTAGCGGGGTCACAGATACGCAGTATTTT.

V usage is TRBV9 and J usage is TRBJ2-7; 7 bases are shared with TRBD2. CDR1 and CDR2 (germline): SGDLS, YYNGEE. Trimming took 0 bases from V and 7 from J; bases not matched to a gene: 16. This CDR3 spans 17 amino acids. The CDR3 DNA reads TGTGCCAGCAGCGTAGACGGCGGGGGAGGGCCAGTATATGAGCAGTACTTC. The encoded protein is CASSVDGGGGPVYEQYF.

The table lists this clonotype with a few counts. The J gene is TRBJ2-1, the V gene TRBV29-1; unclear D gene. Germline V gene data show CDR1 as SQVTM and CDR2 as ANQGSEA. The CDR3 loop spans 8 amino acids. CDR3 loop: CSFGEQFF. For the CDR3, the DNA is TGCAGTTTCGGAGAGCAGTTCTTC.

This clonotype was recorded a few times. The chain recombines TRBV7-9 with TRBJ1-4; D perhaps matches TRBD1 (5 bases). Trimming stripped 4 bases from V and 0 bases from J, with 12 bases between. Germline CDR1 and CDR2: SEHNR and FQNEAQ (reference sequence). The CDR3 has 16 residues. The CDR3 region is CASSSGTHATNEKLFF. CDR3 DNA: TGTGCCAGCAGCTCCGGGACTCACGCAACTAATGAAAAACTGTTTTTT.

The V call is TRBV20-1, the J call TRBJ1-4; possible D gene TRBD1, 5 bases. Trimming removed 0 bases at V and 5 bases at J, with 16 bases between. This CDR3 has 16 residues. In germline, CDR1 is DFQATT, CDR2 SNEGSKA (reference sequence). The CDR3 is CSARDRGQGPNEKLFF. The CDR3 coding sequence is TGCAGTGCTAGAGATAGAGGGCAGGGACCCAATGAAAAACTGTTTTTT.

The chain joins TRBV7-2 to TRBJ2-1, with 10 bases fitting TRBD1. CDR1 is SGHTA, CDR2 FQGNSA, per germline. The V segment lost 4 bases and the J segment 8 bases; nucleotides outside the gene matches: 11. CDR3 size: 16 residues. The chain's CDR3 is CASSSPGTGEWDEQFF. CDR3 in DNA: TGTGCCAGCAGCTCCCCCGGGACAGGGGAGTGGGATGAGCAGTTCTTC.

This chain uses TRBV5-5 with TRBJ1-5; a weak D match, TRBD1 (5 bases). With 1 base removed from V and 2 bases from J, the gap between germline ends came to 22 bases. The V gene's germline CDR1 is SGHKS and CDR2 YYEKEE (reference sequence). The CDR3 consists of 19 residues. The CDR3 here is CASSLRPLQRTFGNQPQHF. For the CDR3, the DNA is TGTGCCAGCAGCTTGAGGCCTTTGCAACGGACATTTGGCAATCAGCCCCAGCATTTT.

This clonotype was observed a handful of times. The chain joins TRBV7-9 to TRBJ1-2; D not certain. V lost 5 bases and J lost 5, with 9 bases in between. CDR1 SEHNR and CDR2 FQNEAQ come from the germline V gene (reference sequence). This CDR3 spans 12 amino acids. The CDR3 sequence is CASSGGVYGYTF. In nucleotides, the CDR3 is TGTGCCAGCAGCGGCGGGGTGTATGGCTACACCTTC.

CDR3 in DNA: TGTGCCAGCAGCTTACCCGGTGGTTTCAGATACGCGTATTTT. It specifies CASSLPGGFRYAYF. The chain employs TRBV11-2 and TRBJ2-3; D is uncertain. This CDR3 region has 14 residues. Per the germline V gene, CDR1 is SGHAT and CDR2 is FQNNGV. V was pared by 2 bases and J by 14 bases, with 20 bases between.

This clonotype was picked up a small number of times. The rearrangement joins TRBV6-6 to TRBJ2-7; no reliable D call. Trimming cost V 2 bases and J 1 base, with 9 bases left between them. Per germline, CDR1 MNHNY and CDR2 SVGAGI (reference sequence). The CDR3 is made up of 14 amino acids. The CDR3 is CASSYGLASYEQYF. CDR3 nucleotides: TGTGCCAGCAGTTACGGGTTAGCTTCCTACGAGCAGTACTTC.

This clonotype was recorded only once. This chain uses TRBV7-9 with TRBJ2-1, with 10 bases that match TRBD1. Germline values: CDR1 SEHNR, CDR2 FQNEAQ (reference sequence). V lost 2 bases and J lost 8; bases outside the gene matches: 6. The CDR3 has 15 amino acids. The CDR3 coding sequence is TGTGCCAGCAGCTTATCGGGACAGGGGCAATATGAGCAGTTCTTC. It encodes CASSLSGQGQYEQFF.

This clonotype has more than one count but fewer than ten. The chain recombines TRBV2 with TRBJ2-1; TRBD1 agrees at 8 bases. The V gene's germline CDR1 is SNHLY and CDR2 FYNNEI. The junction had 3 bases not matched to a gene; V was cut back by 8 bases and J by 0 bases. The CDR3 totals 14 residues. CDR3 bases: TGTGCCAGCCGACAGGGGCCCTCCTACAATGAGCAGTTCTTC. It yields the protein CASRQGPSYNEQFF.

The CDR3 region is CSVEPSNEQFF. In DNA form, the CDR3 reads TGCAGCGTTGAGCCATCCAATGAGCAGTTCTTC. V and J are TRBV29-1 and TRBJ2-1; D gene unclear. The CDR3 has 11 amino acids. Germline V gives CDR1 SQVTM, CDR2 ANQGSEA. Trimming removed 3 bases from V and 6 bases from J, with 6 bases in between.

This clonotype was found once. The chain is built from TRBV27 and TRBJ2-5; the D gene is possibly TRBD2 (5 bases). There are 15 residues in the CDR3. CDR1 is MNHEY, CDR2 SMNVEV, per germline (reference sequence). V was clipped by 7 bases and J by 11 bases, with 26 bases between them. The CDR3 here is CASTRGSLSAGEQYF. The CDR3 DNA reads TGTGCCAGCACCCGAGGAAGCTTATCGGCGGGTGAGCAGTACTTC.